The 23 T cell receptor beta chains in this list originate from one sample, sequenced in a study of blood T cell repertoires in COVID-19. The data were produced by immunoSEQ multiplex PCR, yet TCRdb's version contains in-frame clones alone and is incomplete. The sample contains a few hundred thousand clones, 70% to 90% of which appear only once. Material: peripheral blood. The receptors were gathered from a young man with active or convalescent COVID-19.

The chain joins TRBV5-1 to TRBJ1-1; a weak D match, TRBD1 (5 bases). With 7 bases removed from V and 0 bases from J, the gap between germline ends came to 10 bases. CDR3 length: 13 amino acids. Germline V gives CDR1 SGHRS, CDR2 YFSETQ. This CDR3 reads CASGAGMNTEAFF. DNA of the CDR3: TGCGCCAGCGGGGCGGGGATGAACACTGAAGCTTTCTTT.

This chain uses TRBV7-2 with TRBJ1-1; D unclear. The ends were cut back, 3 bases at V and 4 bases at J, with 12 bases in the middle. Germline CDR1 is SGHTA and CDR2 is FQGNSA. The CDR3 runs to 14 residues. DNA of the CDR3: TGTGCCAGCAGCTTTCTCCCAGCGGGCACTGAAGCTTTCTTT. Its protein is CASSFLPAGTEAFF.

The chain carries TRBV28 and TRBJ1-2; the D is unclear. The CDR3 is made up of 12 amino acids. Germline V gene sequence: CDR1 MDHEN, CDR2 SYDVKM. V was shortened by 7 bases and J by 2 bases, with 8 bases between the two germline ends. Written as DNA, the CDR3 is TGTGCCAGCATTGGTCAGAACTATGGCTACACCTTC. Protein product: CASIGQNYGYTF.

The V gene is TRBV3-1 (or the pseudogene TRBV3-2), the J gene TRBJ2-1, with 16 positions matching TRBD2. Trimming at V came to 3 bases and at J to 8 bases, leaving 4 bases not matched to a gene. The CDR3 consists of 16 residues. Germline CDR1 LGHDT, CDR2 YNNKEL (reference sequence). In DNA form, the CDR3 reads TGTGCCAGCAGCCAGGGGACTAGCGGGGGGGCAGATGAGCAGTTCTTC. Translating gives CASSQGTSGGADEQFF.

The CDR3 coding sequence is TGTGCCACCAGTGACAGGGGAGCAGGCTACACCTTC. Translating it yields CATSDRGAGYTF. This chain uses TRBV24-1 with TRBJ1-2; perhaps TRBD1 as D (6 bases). The germline gives CDR1 KGHDR, CDR2 SFDVKD. The CDR3 length is 12 residues. Deletions cut 4 bases from V and 8 bases from J, with 10 bases between.

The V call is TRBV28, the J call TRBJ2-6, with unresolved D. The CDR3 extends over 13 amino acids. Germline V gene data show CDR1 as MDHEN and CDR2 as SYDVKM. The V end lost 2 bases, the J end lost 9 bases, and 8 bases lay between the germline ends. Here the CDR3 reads CASSLNGGNVLTF. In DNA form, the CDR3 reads TGTGCCAGCAGTTTAAACGGCGGCAACGTCCTGACTTTC. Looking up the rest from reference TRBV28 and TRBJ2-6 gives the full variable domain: DVKVTQSSRYLVKRTGEKVFLECVQDMDHENMFWYRQDPGLGLRLIYFSYDVKMKEKGDIPEGYSVSREKKERFSLILESASTNQTSMYLCASSLNGGNVLTFGAGSRLTVL.

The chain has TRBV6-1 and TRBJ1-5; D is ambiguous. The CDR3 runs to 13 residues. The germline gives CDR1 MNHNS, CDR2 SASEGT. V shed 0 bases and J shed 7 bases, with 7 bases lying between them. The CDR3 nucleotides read TGTGCCAGCAGTGAAGCACCACGGCAGCCCCAGCATTTT. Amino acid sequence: CASSEAPRQPQHF.

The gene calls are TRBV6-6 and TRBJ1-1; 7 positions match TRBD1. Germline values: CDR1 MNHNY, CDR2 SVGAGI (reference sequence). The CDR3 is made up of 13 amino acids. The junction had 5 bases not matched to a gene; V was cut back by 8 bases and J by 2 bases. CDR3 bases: TGTGCCAGCGAAGACAGGGTAAACACTGAAGCTTTCTTT. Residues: CASEDRVNTEAFF.

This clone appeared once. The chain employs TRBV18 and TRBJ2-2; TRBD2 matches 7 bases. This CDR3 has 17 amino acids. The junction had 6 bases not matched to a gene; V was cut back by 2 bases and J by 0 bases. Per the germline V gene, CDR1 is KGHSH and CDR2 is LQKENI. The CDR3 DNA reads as TGTGCCAGCTCACCAGTCCTGGGGACTACGAACACCGGGGAGCTGTTTTTT. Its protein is CASSPVLGTTNTGELFF.

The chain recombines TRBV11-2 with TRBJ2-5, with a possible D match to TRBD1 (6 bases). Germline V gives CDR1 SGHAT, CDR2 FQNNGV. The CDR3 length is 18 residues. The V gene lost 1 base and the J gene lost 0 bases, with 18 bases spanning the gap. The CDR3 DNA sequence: TGTGCCAGCAGCTTAGTTAGAGGCAGGGGCAAAAACCAAGAGACCCAGTACTTC. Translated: CASSLVRGRGKNQETQYF.

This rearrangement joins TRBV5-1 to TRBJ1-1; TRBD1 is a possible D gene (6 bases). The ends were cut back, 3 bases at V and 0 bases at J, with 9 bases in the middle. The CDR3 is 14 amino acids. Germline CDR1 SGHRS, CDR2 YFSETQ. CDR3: CASSYDRLNTEAFF. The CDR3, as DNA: TGCGCCAGCAGCTACGACAGGCTGAACACTGAAGCTTTCTTT.

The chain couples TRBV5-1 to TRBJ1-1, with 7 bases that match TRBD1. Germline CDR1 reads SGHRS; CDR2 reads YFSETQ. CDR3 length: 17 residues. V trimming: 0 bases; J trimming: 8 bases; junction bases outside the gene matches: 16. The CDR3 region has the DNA TGCGCCAGCAGCTTGGGGGGGACCCTTCCGGGACAGAAAGAAGCTTTCTTT. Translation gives CASSLGGTLPGQKEAFF.

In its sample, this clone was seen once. In DNA form, the CDR3 reads TGTGCCAGCAGGGACAGGGATAGTCAGCCCCAGCATTTT. Its protein is CASRDRDSQPQHF. The chain links TRBV6-5 to TRBJ1-5; 8 bases agree with TRBD1. J was trimmed by 6 bases and V by 6 bases; bases with no gene match: 4. The germline gives CDR1 MNHEY, CDR2 SVGAGI. CDR3 length: 13 amino acids.

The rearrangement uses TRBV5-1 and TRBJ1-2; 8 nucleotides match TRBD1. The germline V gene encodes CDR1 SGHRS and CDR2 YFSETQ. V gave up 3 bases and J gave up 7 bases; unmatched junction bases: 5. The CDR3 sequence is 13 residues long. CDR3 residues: CASSSGQGVGYTF. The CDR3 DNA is TGCGCCAGCAGCTCCGGACAGGGAGTTGGCTACACCTTC. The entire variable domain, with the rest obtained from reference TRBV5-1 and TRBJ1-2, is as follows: KAGVTQTPRYLIKTRGQQVTLSCSPISGHRSVSWYQQTPGQGLQFLFEYFSETQRNKGNFPGRFSGRQFSNSRSEMNVSTLELGDSALYLCASSSGQGVGYTFGSGTRLTVV.

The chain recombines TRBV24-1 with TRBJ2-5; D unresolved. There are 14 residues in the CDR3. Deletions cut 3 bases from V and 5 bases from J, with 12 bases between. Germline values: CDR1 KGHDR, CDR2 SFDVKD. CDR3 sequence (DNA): TGTGCCACCAGTGATCGAAGTCTCCGGGAGACCCAGTACTTC. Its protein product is CATSDRSLRETQYF.

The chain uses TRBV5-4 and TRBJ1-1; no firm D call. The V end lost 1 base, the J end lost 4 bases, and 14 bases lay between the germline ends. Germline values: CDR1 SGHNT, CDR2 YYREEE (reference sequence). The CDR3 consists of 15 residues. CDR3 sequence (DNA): TGTGCCAGCAGCTTGATAGGGAGCGGTATCACTGAAGCTTTCTTT. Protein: CASSLIGSGITEAFF.

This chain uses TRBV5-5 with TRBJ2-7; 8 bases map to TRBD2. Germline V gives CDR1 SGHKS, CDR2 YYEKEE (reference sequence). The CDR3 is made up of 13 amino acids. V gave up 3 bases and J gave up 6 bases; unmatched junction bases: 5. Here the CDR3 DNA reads TGTGCCAGCAGCTCCCCGGGGGGGGGCGAGCAGTACTTC. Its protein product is CASSSPGGGEQYF.

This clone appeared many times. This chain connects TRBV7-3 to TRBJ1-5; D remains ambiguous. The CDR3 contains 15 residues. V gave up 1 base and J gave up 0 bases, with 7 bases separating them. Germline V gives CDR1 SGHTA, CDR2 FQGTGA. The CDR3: CASSLSGDSNQPQHF. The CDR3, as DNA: TGTGCCAGCAGCTTAAGTGGAGATAGCAATCAGCCCCAGCATTTT.

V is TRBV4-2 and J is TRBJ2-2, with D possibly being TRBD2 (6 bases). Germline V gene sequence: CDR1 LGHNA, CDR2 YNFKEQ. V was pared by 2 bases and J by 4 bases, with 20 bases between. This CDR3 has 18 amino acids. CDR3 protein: CASSQRLIREKGTGELFF. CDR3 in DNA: TGTGCCAGCAGCCAACGACTTATTCGGGAGAAAGGCACCGGGGAGCTGTTTTTT.

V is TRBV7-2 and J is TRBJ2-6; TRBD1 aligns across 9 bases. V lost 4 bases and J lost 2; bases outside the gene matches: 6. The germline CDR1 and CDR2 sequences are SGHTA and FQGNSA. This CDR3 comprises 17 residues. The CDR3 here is CASSSGQGRTGANVLTF. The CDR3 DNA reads TGTGCCAGCAGCTCCGGACAGGGGAGAACTGGGGCCAACGTCCTGACTTTC.

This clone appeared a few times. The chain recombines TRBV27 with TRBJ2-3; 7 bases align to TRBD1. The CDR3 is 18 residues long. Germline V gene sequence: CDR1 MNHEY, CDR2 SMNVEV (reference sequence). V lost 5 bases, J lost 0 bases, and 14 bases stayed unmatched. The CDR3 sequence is CASSTRTGPEASTDTQYF. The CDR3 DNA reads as TGTGCCAGCAGTACACGGACAGGCCCAGAAGCTAGCACAGATACGCAGTATTTT.

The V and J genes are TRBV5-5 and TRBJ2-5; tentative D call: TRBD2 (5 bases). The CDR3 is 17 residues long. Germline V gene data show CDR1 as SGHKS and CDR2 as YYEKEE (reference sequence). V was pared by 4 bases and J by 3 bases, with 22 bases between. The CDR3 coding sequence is TGTGCCAGCAGCCCGTTTTTCGGGAAACCTCATAAAGAGACCCAGTACTTC. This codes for CASSPFFGKPHKETQYF.

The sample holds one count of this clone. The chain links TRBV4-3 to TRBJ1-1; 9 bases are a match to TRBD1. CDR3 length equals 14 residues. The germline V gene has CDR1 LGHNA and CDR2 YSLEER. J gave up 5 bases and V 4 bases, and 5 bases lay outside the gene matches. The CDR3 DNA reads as TGCGCCAGCAGCCCTGGGACAGGGAGTACTGAAGCTTTCTTT. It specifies CASSPGTGSTEAFF.